Below are 5 T cell receptor beta chains sequenced from a single sample in a study of CD8 T cells in ankylosing spondylitis. Each CDR3 protein gets one entry after TCRdb re-called the 5' RACE reads with MiXCR. This table holds just over 300,000 distinct CDR3 sequences, under 25% found once. Sequencing was performed on blood, either unsorted or a sorted T cell fraction (not recorded which). Source of these receptors: a female donor with ankylosing spondylitis or in good health (not recorded which).

The table lists this clonotype with many counts. The genes are TRBV20-1 and TRBJ2-1; tentative D call: TRBD2 (5 bases). Trimming stripped 1 base from V and 0 bases from J, with 10 bases between. The V gene's germline CDR1 is DFQATT and CDR2 SNEGSKA (reference sequence). CDR3 length equals 15 residues. The chain's CDR3 is CSARGRASSYNEQFF. The CDR3 nucleotides are TGCAGTGCTAGAGGGCGGGCCAGCTCCTACAATGAGCAGTTCTTC.

This chain joins TRBV5-6 and TRBJ1-2; no clear D gene. The CDR3 has 12 residues. Germline CDR1 reads SGHDT; CDR2 reads YYEEEE. The V end was cut by 4 bases, the J end by 8 bases, with 12 bases between. Written as DNA, the CDR3 is TGTGCCAGCAGCGAAACTTACGGAGGCTACACCTTC. Amino acids: CASSETYGGYTF.

The gene calls are TRBV7-2 and TRBJ2-7; 12 nucleotides align to TRBD2. With 5 bases clipped from V and 2 bases from J, the junction kept 4 bases outside the gene matches. Per germline, CDR1 SGHTA and CDR2 FQGNSA. The CDR3 sequence is 15 residues long. As DNA, the CDR3 is TGTGCCAGCAGCCCCCGGACTAGCGGGGCCTACGAGCAGTACTTC. It specifies CASSPRTSGAYEQYF.

In its sample, this clonotype was seen many times. The genes are TRBV28 and TRBJ2-7; D gene unclear. V was trimmed by 3 bases and J by 0 bases, leaving 12 bases between them. There are 15 residues in the CDR3. CDR1 and CDR2 (germline): MDHEN, SYDVKM. This CDR3 reads CASSLGFSSSYEQYF. CDR3 sequence (DNA): TGTGCCAGCAGTTTGGGCTTCTCAAGCTCCTACGAGCAGTACTTC.

This clonotype was observed a few times. This rearrangement joins TRBV7-2 to TRBJ2-7, with D possibly being TRBD2 (5 bases). The CDR3 spans 15 residues. Trimming pared 4 bases from V and 5 bases from J, leaving 18 bases between. Germline assignment: CDR1 SGHTA and CDR2 FQGNSA. CDR3 sequence: CASSSPGIFLDEQYF. Written as DNA, the CDR3 is TGTGCCAGCAGCTCACCCGGGATCTTTTTGGACGAGCAGTACTTC.